A selection of T cell receptor beta chains follows, all from one sample in a study of blood T cells in healthy people across ages. TCRdb re-derived calls from the 5' RACE reads in MiXCR, one entry per CDR3 protein. The sample yields 450,000 to 700,000 distinct CDR3 sequences, approximately 27% seen once. Sequenced material: blood. Receptor source: a woman in her 70s in good health. CDR3s include the opening cysteine and the closing phenylalanine or tryptophan. The order of the fields is J gene, clone size, D gene, V gene, CDR3 protein, CDR3 DNA. A D gene is named only where the DNA matches it firmly. The size field is filled for only some rows; it gives once, few, many or a size class.

TRBJ2-3,few,NA,TRBV20-1,CSARDWRLTSTDTQYF,TGCAGTGCTAGAGATTGGCGTCTCACTAGCACAGATACGCAGTATTTT
TRBJ2-1,many,NA,TRBV7-2,CASSLDYLSYNEQFF,TGTGCCAGCAGCTTAGACTATCTCTCCTACAATGAGCAGTTCTTC
TRBJ2-2,NA,TRBD2,TRBV4-2,CASSQTSGIPSTTGELFF,TGTGCCAGCAGCCAGACTAGCGGGATCCCAAGCACCACCGGGGAGCTGTTTTTT
TRBJ2-7,NA,TRBD2,TRBV4-2,CASSYDGGGAYEQYF,TGTGCCAGCTCTTACGACGGGGGGGGGGCCTACGAGCAGTACTTC
TRBJ2-5,many,NA,TRBV7-9,CASSLDGGSRAETQYF,TGTGCCAGCAGCTTAGATGGGGGCAGTAGGGCAGAGACCCAGTACTTC
TRBJ2-1,NA,TRBD2,TRBV5-1,CASRPLAGKDEQFF,TGCGCCAGCAGACCACTAGCGGGGAAGGATGAGCAGTTCTTC
TRBJ2-7,once,TRBD2,TRBV20-1,CSARAPSGSYEQYF,TGCAGTGCTAGAGCCCCTAGCGGCTCCTACGAGCAGTACTTC
TRBJ2-3,NA,NA,TRBV4-3,CASRRSFADTQYF,TGCGCCAGCAGAAGAAGCTTCGCAGATACGCAGTATTTT
TRBJ2-5,NA,TRBD2,TRBV14,CASSLRTSGGWLKETQYF,TGTGCCAGCAGCCTTCGGACTAGCGGGGGTTGGTTGAAAGAGACCCAGTACTTC
TRBJ1-6,NA,TRBD1,TRBV20-1,CSGRDRGDSPLHF,TGCAGTGGCCGGGACAGGGGTGATTCACCCCTCCACTTT
TRBJ1-4,few,TRBD1,TRBV20-1,CSARDQYRGATNEKLFF,TGCAGTGCTAGAGATCAGTACAGGGGCGCAACTAATGAAAAACTGTTTTTT
TRBJ2-3,few,TRBD2,TRBV7-2,CASSHKAGVGTDTQYF,TGTGCCAGCAGCCACAAAGCGGGGGTCGGCACAGATACGCAGTATTTT
TRBJ1-1,few,NA,TRBV7-2,CASSLDRSTAFF,TGTGCCAGCAGCTTAGACAGGTCGACAGCTTTCTTT
TRBJ2-7,NA,NA,TRBV9,CASSVNSVTDLGYEQYF,TGTGCCAGCAGCGTAAATTCCGTAACAGATTTAGGATACGAGCAGTACTTC
TRBJ2-7,NA,NA,TRBV20-1,CSARDRKGFTYEQYF,TGCAGTGCTAGAGATCGAAAAGGTTTTACCTACGAGCAGTACTTC
TRBJ2-4,NA,NA,TRBV20-1,CSARKIPTGALAKNIQYF,TGCAGTGCTAGAAAGATACCAACGGGGGCCCTAGCCAAAAACATTCAGTACTTC
TRBJ1-4,few,NA,TRBV12-3/TRBV12-4,CASSLGGSYATNEKLFF,TGTGCCAGCAGTTTAGGGGGGAGTTATGCAACTAATGAAAAACTGTTTTTT
TRBJ2-3,NA,NA,TRBV4-3,CASSQDLAQGADTQYF,TGCGCCAGCAGCCAAGATTTGGCACAGGGCGCAGATACGCAGTATTTT
TRBJ2-7,NA,TRBD2,TRBV7-2,CASSFIAGGQYEQYF,TGTGCCAGCAGCTTCATAGCGGGGGGGCAATACGAGCAGTACTTC
TRBJ2-5,few,TRBD2,TRBV24-1,CATSDVGGGRETQYF,TGTGCCACCAGTGATGTCGGGGGGGGGCGTGAGACCCAGTACTTC
TRBJ1-3,NA,NA,TRBV4-2,CASSQEYFVSGSGNTIYF,TGTGCCAGCAGCCAAGAGTATTTCGTTTCGGGATCTGGAAACACCATATATTTT
TRBJ2-2,many,TRBD1,TRBV7-6,CASSLMGQGTGGELFF,TGTGCCAGCAGCTTAATGGGACAGGGGACCGGCGGGGAGCTGTTTTTT
TRBJ1-5,few,NA,TRBV12-3/TRBV12-4,CASSLPPGRGDQPQHF,TGTGCCAGCAGTCTTCCTCCGGGACGGGGAGATCAGCCCCAGCATTTT
TRBJ1-5,NA,TRBD1,TRBV18,CASSPPRTGGIQPQHF,TGTGCCAGCTCACCACCGAGGACAGGGGGGATTCAGCCCCAGCATTTT
TRBJ2-1,few,TRBD2,TRBV4-1,CASSPVKTAGFEQFF,TGCGCCAGCAGCCCGGTTAAGACAGCGGGGTTTGAGCAGTTCTTC
TRBJ2-3,NA,TRBD2,TRBV5-4,CASSLGWGGGDTQYF,TGTGCCAGCAGCTTGGGTTGGGGGGGAGGAGATACGCAGTATTTT
TRBJ1-3,few,TRBD1,TRBV4-3,CASSQERTGPGNTIYF,TGCGCCAGCAGCCAAGAGAGGACAGGGCCTGGAAACACCATATATTTT
TRBJ1-1,NA,TRBD1,TRBV6-6,CASKPRTGNTEAFF,TGTGCCAGCAAGCCAAGGACAGGGAACACTGAAGCTTTCTTT
TRBJ2-1,NA,TRBD1,TRBV24-1,CATSDRNRGAVDEQFF,TGTGCCACCAGTGATCGTAACAGGGGAGCCGTGGATGAGCAGTTCTTC
TRBJ2-5,NA,TRBD2,TRBV2,CASRPFAGGQETQYF,TGTGCCAGCAGGCCTTTTGCGGGGGGTCAAGAGACCCAGTACTTC
TRBJ2-1,NA,TRBD2,TRBV5-1,CASSSGAGVYNEQFF,TGCGCCAGCAGCTCCGGAGCGGGGGTCTACAATGAGCAGTTCTTC
TRBJ2-5,NA,NA,TRBV5-1,CASSLGGGTPHKKTQYF,TGCGCCAGCAGCCTTGGAGGGGGGACTCCCCATAAAAAGACCCAGTACTTC
TRBJ1-1,NA,NA,TRBV28,CASSLFRGPGSTEAFF,TGTGCCAGCAGTTTATTCCGGGGCCCCGGGAGCACTGAAGCTTTCTTT
TRBJ1-4,NA,NA,TRBV5-1,CASSASLLTNEKLFF,TGCGCCAGCAGCGCATCACTCCTAACTAATGAAAAACTGTTTTTT
TRBJ2-2,NA,NA,TRBV12-3/TRBV12-4,CASSLTDHSSDAGELFF,TGTGCCAGCAGCCTGACAGACCATTCCTCGGACGCCGGGGAGCTGTTTTTT
TRBJ2-1,many,NA,TRBV29-1,CSVERVGNEQFF,TGCAGCGTTGAAAGGGTAGGCAATGAGCAGTTCTTC
TRBJ2-5,few,NA,TRBV18,CASSPRGSAETQYF,TGTGCCAGCTCACCACGTGGGTCGGCGGAGACCCAGTACTTC
TRBJ1-5,NA,NA,TRBV4-1,CASSQIGGGSNQPQHF,TGCGCCAGCAGCCAAATCGGGGGCGGAAGCAATCAGCCCCAGCATTTT
TRBJ1-3,NA,NA,TRBV7-8,CASSLFSGNTIYF,TGTGCCAGCAGTTTATTCTCTGGAAACACCATATATTTT
TRBJ2-1,few,NA,TRBV10-3,CAISGGMNNEQFF,TGTGCCATCAGTGGAGGGATGAACAATGAGCAGTTCTTC
TRBJ2-7,few,TRBD1,TRBV2,CASSDLQGIGYEQYF,TGTGCCAGCAGTGACCTACAGGGGATCGGCTACGAGCAGTACTTC
TRBJ1-4,few,NA,TRBV18,CASSPPGRGNEKLFF,TGTGCCAGCTCACCACCGGGACGAGGGAACGAAAAACTGTTTTTT
TRBJ1-5,few,NA,TRBV21-1,CASSKVGSLNQPQHF,TGTGCCAGCAGCAAAGTGGGGTCGCTAAATCAGCCCCAGCATTTT
TRBJ2-7,NA,NA,TRBV27,CASSLSISSYEQYF,TGTGCCAGCAGTTTATCGATCAGCTCCTACGAGCAGTACTTC
TRBJ2-1,few,NA,TRBV5-1,CASSPTTGVLYNEQFF,TGCGCCAGCAGCCCCACTACGGGGGTGCTCTACAATGAGCAGTTCTTC
TRBJ2-5,many,NA,TRBV29-1,CSVRGQETQYF,TGCAGCGTTCGGGGGCAAGAGACCCAGTACTTC
TRBJ2-2,NA,NA,TRBV3-1,CASSQGSSSTGELFF,TGTGCCAGCAGCCAAGGGAGCTCTAGTACCGGGGAGCTGTTTTTT
TRBJ1-1,NA,NA,TRBV7-3,CASSAKSNTEAFF,TGTGCCAGCAGCGCCAAGAGCAACACTGAAGCTTTCTTT
TRBJ1-5,few,TRBD1,TRBV20-1,CSAKTGTGQPQHF,TGCAGTGCGAAGACAGGGACGGGTCAGCCCCAGCATTTT
TRBJ1-1,NA,NA,TRBV9,CASSVAGGSNTEAFF,TGTGCCAGCAGCGTAGCTGGGGGATCGAACACTGAAGCTTTCTTT